Listed below are T cell receptor beta chains from one sample, sequenced in a study of response to subunit inactivated influenza vaccine. TCRdb re-called the RT-PCR reads with MiXCR, one entry per CDR3 protein. This table holds about 500,000 distinct CDR3 sequences, 13% found once. This sample comprised PBMCs from blood, obtained around seven weeks after vaccination. These receptors all stem from a man aged 45 to 65 who received an inactivated influenza vaccine. Each CDR3 is given with its conserved first and last residue. Not all rows give a size; the values are once, few, many and, for expanded clones, a class.

TRBJ2-6 | TRBV4-2 | few | CASSQGWGASGANVLTF
TRBJ2-1 | TRBV3-1 | many | CATRQGYGDEQFF
TRBJ2-5 | TRBV5-1 | - | CASSLSRLSGQETQYF
TRBJ2-1 | TRBV2 | - | CAFSLPGLAGDSYNEQFF
TRBJ2-7 | TRBV7-2 | few | CASSPVAGGRYEQYF
TRBJ2-2 | TRBV12-3/TRBV12-4 | - | CASSSIDPYTGELFF
TRBJ2-5 | TRBV20-1 | - | CSARDPSRERGETQYF
TRBJ2-5 | TRBV6-1 | many | CASSPGQGWAYQETQYF
TRBJ2-3 | TRBV20-1 | few | CSARRTGTDTQYF
TRBJ2-2 | TRBV5-1 | many | CASSSGAGRGSTGELFF
TRBJ2-7 | TRBV6-1 | many | CASSGDYEQYF
TRBJ2-1 | TRBV7-9 | few | CASSLGDGYNNEQFF
TRBJ1-5 | TRBV15 | few | CATSRDIGDSNQPQHF
TRBJ2-3 | TRBV10-1 | - | CASSESISHTQYF
TRBJ2-3 | TRBV7-8 | - | CASSSSGTTYSSTDTQYF
TRBJ2-2 | TRBV7-9 | many | CASSWRASGSGELFF
TRBJ2-1 | TRBV12-3/TRBV12-4 | many | CASSQTPRDEQFF
TRBJ2-7 | TRBV20-1 | - | CSANHLARVSYEQYF
TRBJ2-7 | TRBV20-1 | many | CSALVGLAKYEQYF
TRBJ1-2 | TRBV4-1 | - | CASSQEVLGGYTF
TRBJ2-7 | TRBV20-1 | few | CSAPEREHTYEQYF
TRBJ1-1 | TRBV29-1 | many | CSVTGVDVAFF
TRBJ2-3 | TRBV5-1 | many | CASSSTGGADTQYF
TRBJ1-4 | TRBV6-2/TRBV6-3 | few | CASSDGRGRKGEKLFF
TRBJ2-5 | TRBV15 | - | CATSRYGQQETQYF
TRBJ2-3 | TRBV11-2 | - | CASSSRQGYTDTQYF
TRBJ1-5 | TRBV6-5 | many | CASSYPNNPGGLNQPQHF
TRBJ2-1 | TRBV5-1 | - | CASSLLGTTGAYNEQFF
TRBJ2-1 | TRBV10-1 | few | CASSSGTSGVGEQFF